This TCR beta chain was found in a study of cytomegalovirus exposure and HLA in healthy donors. Study at large: A later analysis reported the approximately 120 validation repertoires used the same platform as the approximately 660 first-cohort repertoires. Study results and caveats: It was found in a later analysis that first-cohort TCR clusters tended to co-occur in the 100 to 150 validation repertoires. There were a few CMV-associated chains whose specificity for CMV antigens was confirmed in vitro.

Clones were sequenced by immunoSEQ multiplex PCR, and TCRdb holds only the in-frame ones, with some missing. The repertoire holds approximately 130,000 clones, about 87% seen once, with approximately 2% in the top ten. In the case of this clone: The antigen is unknown.

V lost 0 bases, J lost 3 bases, and 6 bases lay in between. Germline CDR1 SGHTA, CDR2 FQGTGA. The CDR3 runs to 13 residues. J is TRBJ2-7 and V is TRBV7-3; weak D call: TRBD1 (6 bases). The receptor comes from a young woman in good health and CMV-seronegative. Input material: PBMCs. CDR3 amino acids: CASSLTGGYEQYF. The CDR3 DNA is TGTGCCAGCAGCTTAACAGGGGGCTACGAGCAGTACTTC.